This record concerns one T cell receptor (beta chain) sequence. The sample belongs to a study of blood T cell repertoires in COVID-19. Overall study context: Donors in the United States, Italy and Spain gave samples during acute or convalescent COVID-19. PBMCs, B-cell-depleted T cells, or T cells were the source of the cDNA or gDNA that made up the material.

Looked up from germline, CDR1 is SGHDN and CDR2 is FVKESK. J gave up 0 bases and V 6 bases, and 7 bases lay outside the gene matches. The CDR3 totals 16 residues. Original analysis: Estimation of nucleated cell counts was performed using reference gene primer amplification. Profiled with immunoSEQ multiplex PCR; TCRdb holds only in-frame clones, not every one. V and J calls and clone size are given by that table; D and trimming were obtained from the DNA. The data hold 20,000 to 25,000 clones, with roughly 85% observed a single time. This TCR was recovered from a human donor with active COVID-19. The donor label of this sample is uncertain. Sequencing was performed on peripheral blood. The genes are TRBV14 and TRBJ2-1; 8 bases are a match to TRBD2. The CDR3 DNA sequence: TGTGCCAGCAGGCCTAAGCGGGAGACCTCCTACAATGAGCAGTTCTTC. The encoded protein is CASRPKRETSYNEQFF.